These T cell receptor beta chains were read from a single sample in a study of cytomegalovirus exposure and HLA in healthy donors. TCRdb keeps only in-frame clones here, not all; method: immunoSEQ multiplex PCR. Of about 160,000 clones listed, over 65% are singletons. The sequenced material came from PBMCs. Receptors originate from a young man in good health and CMV-seropositive. The CDR3 runs from the conserved cysteine through the conserved F or W. Fields, in order: J gene, clone size, CDR3 length, V gene, D gene, CDR3 DNA, CDR3 protein. The D gene is left open where the match is weak. Some rows mark clone size as missing; the rest say once, few, many or name a class of expanded clone.

J: TRBJ1-3; size: -; length: 15; V: TRBV29-1; D: -; DNA: TGCAGCGTTGAAGATCTGAGATCCTCTGGAAACACCATATATTTT; CDR3: CSVEDLRSSGNTIYF
J: TRBJ1-2; size: -; length: 12; V: TRBV6-6; D: -; DNA: TGTGCCAGCAGTTACGGAGGGAGCGGCTACACCTTC; CDR3: CASSYGGSGYTF
J: TRBJ2-2; size: -; length: 17; V: TRBV10-1; D: TRBD2; DNA: TGCGCCAGCAGTGAGCATGATGGCGGGAGTGGGTCCGGGGAGCTGTTTTTT; CDR3: CASSEHDGGSGSGELFF
J: TRBJ2-3; size: -; length: 15; V: TRBV2; D: TRBD2; DNA: TGTGCCAGCAGTGGACTAGCGGGGGGCCCAGATACGCAGTATTTT; CDR3: CASSGLAGGPDTQYF
J: TRBJ2-3; size: -; length: 17; V: TRBV7-9; D: TRBD1; DNA: TGTGCCAGCAGCCCGGTGGACAGGGGGTTTTCCACAGATACGCAGTATTTT; CDR3: CASSPVDRGFSTDTQYF
J: TRBJ1-2; size: few; length: 20; V: TRBV27; D: TRBD1; DNA: TGTGCCAGCAGTTTATTTAGAACCGGGACAGGGCGGACCTTGCGCTATGGCTACACCTTC; CDR3: CASSLFRTGTGRTLRYGYTF
J: TRBJ2-1; size: medium-sized; length: 12; V: TRBV27; D: TRBD2; DNA: TGTGCCAGCAGCCTGGGGGGGAGGGAGCAGTTCTTC; CDR3: CASSLGGREQFF
J: TRBJ2-3; size: -; length: 14; V: TRBV14; D: -; DNA: TGTGCCAGCAGCCAACTTTATAGCACAGATACGCAGTATTTT; CDR3: CASSQLYSTDTQYF
J: TRBJ1-2; size: -; length: 14; V: TRBV7-3; D: -; DNA: TGTGCCAGCAGCCCCAGTAGTGTAGGGGGTGGCTACACCTTC; CDR3: CASSPSSVGGGYTF
J: TRBJ1-1; size: -; length: 14; V: TRBV5-1; D: -; DNA: TGCGCCAGCAGCTCAGGGGTTTCGAACACTGAAGCTTTCTTT; CDR3: CASSSGVSNTEAFF
J: TRBJ1-2; size: -; length: 15; V: TRBV5-1; D: -; DNA: TGCGCCAGCAGCTTTTACTCAGGGATCAGGGATGGCTACACCTTC; CDR3: CASSFYSGIRDGYTF
J: TRBJ1-2; size: -; length: 15; V: TRBV15; D: -; DNA: TGTGCCACCAGACAGGAAGGGGATAGGCTATATGGCTACACCTTC; CDR3: CATRQEGDRLYGYTF
J: TRBJ1-2; size: -; length: 14; V: TRBV30; D: TRBD1; DNA: TGTGCCTGGCACCTAGGACAGGGGGCGAGTGGCTACACCTTC; CDR3: CAWHLGQGASGYTF
J: TRBJ1-1; size: few; length: 13; V: TRBV11-2; D: TRBD1; DNA: TGTGCCAGCAGAAAGGGGGCAGACACTGAAGCTTTCTTT; CDR3: CASRKGADTEAFF